This passage covers 6 T cell receptor beta chains from one sample sequenced in a study of OX40 agonist ivuxolimab in advanced cancers. Library preparation used the immunoSEQ multiplex PCR assay. TCRdb's version of the immuneACCESS table is confined to in-frame rearrangements and falls short of the full clone set. An unresolved V gene accounts for under half of the shortfall where checked; the remainder is of unknown origin. The sample contains tens of thousands of clones, roughly nine tenths of them found a single time. The leading ten clones occupy 6% to 7% of the sample. Sample: CD4+ or CD8+ T cells sorted from blood, taken in a trial of the OX40 agonist ivuxolimab. Receptor source: an adult with an advanced solid tumor such as melanoma, head and neck, liver or kidney cancer.

The J gene is TRBJ2-7, the V gene TRBV6-5; D could derive from TRBD1 or TRBD2 (5 bases each). V was shortened by 0 bases and J by 0 bases, with 6 bases between the two germline ends. This CDR3 region has 14 residues. CDR1 is MNHEY, CDR2 SVGAGI, per germline. The CDR3 loop is CASSYSGVSYEQYF. CDR3 DNA sequence: TGTGCCAGCAGTTACTCGGGGGTCTCCTACGAGCAGTACTTC.

The J gene is TRBJ1-2, the V gene TRBV7-2; 7 bases are a match to TRBD1. The trim removed 5 bases at V and 5 bases at J, leaving 11 bases unmatched. The CDR3 has 15 amino acids. Germline V CDR1 and CDR2: SGHTA, FQGNSA. CDR3 bases: TGTGCCAGCAGCGCGTGGCCGGGACAGATTTATGGCTACACCTTC. This gives the protein CASSAWPGQIYGYTF. The full variable domain, its missing parts supplied by reference TRBV7-2 and TRBJ1-2, is GAGVSQSPSNKVTEKGKDVELRCDPISGHTALYWYRQSLGQGLEFLIYFQGNSAPDKSGLPSDRFSAERTGGSVSTLTIQRTQQEDSAVYLCASSAWPGQIYGYTFGSGTRLTVV.

Note on this clone: The junction shows a germline mismatch at one end, possibly a read error. The J gene is TRBJ2-1, the V gene TRBV7-9; D gene uncertain. The CDR3 is 13 amino acids. Germline CDR1 SEHNR, CDR2 FQNEAQ (reference sequence). The CDR3 region is CASSSYSDNEQFF. The CDR3 nucleotides are TGTGCCAGCAGCTCCTACTCCGACAATGAGCAGTTCTTC.

The CDR3 DNA follows: TGCGCCAGCAGCCGGACCGGGAACACTGAAGCTTTCTTT. Translating it yields CASSRTGNTEAFF. The chain couples TRBV4-1 to TRBJ1-1; D remains unclear. V lost 4 bases and J lost 1, with 7 bases in between. CDR3 size: 13 residues. Germline CDR1 reads MGHRA; CDR2 reads YSYEKL.

The V call is TRBV19, the J call TRBJ2-2; D might be TRBD2 (5 bases). Germline V gene data show CDR1 as LNHDA and CDR2 as SQIVND (reference sequence). V lost 3 bases and J 11 bases, leaving 10 bases between the germline ends. This CDR3 is built from 12 residues. The CDR3 spells CASSIDGLELFF. The CDR3, as DNA: TGTGCCAGTAGTATTGACGGACTTGAGCTGTTTTTT.

V is TRBV10-3 and J is TRBJ2-7; D is possibly TRBD2 (5 bases). Trimming stripped 3 bases from V and 3 bases from J, with 12 bases between. The CDR3 runs 14 residues. Germline V gene lookup returns CDR1 ENHRY and CDR2 SYGVKD. The CDR3 DNA reads as TGTGCCATCAGTGAAGAGCGGTGGTACTACGAGCAGTACTTC. This gives the protein CAISEERWYYEQYF.